This T cell receptor (beta chain) was recovered during a study of cytomegalovirus exposure and HLA in healthy donors. Primers: 60 Vbeta forward and 13 Jbeta reverse. The assay was immunoSEQ multiplex PCR, and TCRdb's table has in-frame clones only and misses some. The data contain some 150,000 clones, approximately 80% of them seen just once; the ten biggest clones take up around 13%. This clonotype was obtained from a man in his thirties or forties in good health and CMV-seropositive. Sequencing input: PBMCs.

As DNA, the CDR3 is TGTGCCAGCAGCTTACGGTTACCCGGGGAGCTGTTTTTT. Its protein is CASSLRLPGELFF. The chain recombines TRBV11-1 with TRBJ2-2; D uncertain. Looked up from germline, CDR1 is SGHAT and CDR2 is FQDESV (reference sequence). CDR3 length: 13 amino acids. The V end lost 2 bases, the J end lost 6 bases, and 7 bases lay between the germline ends.